This TCR beta chain was observed in a study of shared clonotypes between healthy human individuals (dated by TCRdb to about 2020). In terms of the full investigation: The cohort comprised two women and a few men aged 18 to 49 years. Blood TCR repertoires of about 5 healthy adults were deeply sequenced to estimate repertoire size and the extent of clonotype sharing between individuals. Leukapheresis yielded between about 0.85 and 9.5 billion PBMCs per donor. Libraries were prepared and TCR repertoires were sequenced by different laboratories using diverse techniques, in order to increase sequencing depth and limit assay-specific biases. Per donor, three plates each were used for CD4 naive and CD4 memory, two for CD8 naive, and one for CD8 memory.

CD8 naive samples were obtained by positive selection for CCR7 among CD45RO-negative cells, yielding a CD45RA+CCR7+ population from which TemRA cells were excluded. The donors were healthy, HIV-negative adults who had no recently reported acute infections or vaccinations. Every donor was a Caucasian adult residing in Nashville, Tennessee, USA. After blood collection by leukapheresis, PBMCs were isolated using Ficoll-Histopaque density gradient centrifugation and then cryopreserved in the vapor phase of liquid nitrogen. Analytical flow cytometry was used to check the purity and quantity of every magnetically sorted T cell population. Each sorted fraction had its genomic DNA isolated and then quantified by UV absorbance on a Nanodrop 2000c. Results the study describes overall, beyond this receptor: When four donors were compared, the shared fraction of clonotypes was roughly 5% for naive CD4, roughly 3.3% for naive CD8, 2.3% for memory CD4, and around 0.37% for memory CD8. The small number of donors limited the genetic and exposure-history diversity represented. Sampling was restricted to blood, and TCR repertoires in tissue are likely to differ from TCR repertoires in blood. Based on pairwise subsampling, the degree of clonotype sharing among donors was expected to be affected by sequencing depth. Naive subsets generally had larger estimated clonotype richness than memory subsets. Compared with non-shared clonotypes, clonotypes shared by all four sorted-subset donors had higher generation probabilities. Rarefaction of sorted-subset datasets indicated incomplete sequencing despite the large sequencing depth.

As for this clone: Which antigen it targets is not known. No per-base quality is available; no much larger clone lies one base away.

The CDR3 covers 18 residues, taking in both the cysteine and the phenylalanine. Only the CDR3 portion is preserved as DNA: 54 bases, with reading frame beginning at the first base. CDR1 SNHLY and CDR2 FYNNEI were looked up in the germline V gene. Germline trimming amounts to 0 bases on V and 5 bases on J, with 12 as the count of junction bases outside the gene matches. Using the deep immunoSEQ assay, TCR CDR3 regions were amplified from genomic DNA by multiplex PCR. Genomic DNA extracted from each cell subset was distributed evenly over all wells of several immunoSEQ 96-well plates, and each plate served as one replicate. For sorted subsets, each replicate PCR was loaded with 200 ng genomic DNA, equivalent to about 33,000 T cell genomes. Purified libraries were quantified with a Qubit 3.0 fluorometer, sized on a Bioanalyzer 2100, and re-quantified with the KAPA Library Quantification kit. Each immunoSEQ 96-well plate was sequenced on its own single-read 150-cycle Illumina NextSeq 550 flow cell. The authors' pipeline ran thus. Because the immunoSEQ output held only junctional sequences and lacked quality scores, the filtering could not match the filtering applied to full-length reads. To assign V/J genes and CDR3, sequences were annotated against IMGT germline references using PyIR, a Python wrapper for IgBLAST v1.9. Reads were removed for weak V/J assignments (E-value above 1e-6), missing CDR3, stop codons, out-of-frame junctions, or ambiguous translated residues. V3J clonotypes were defined as sequences sharing an identical inferred V gene, J gene, and CDR3 amino acid sequence. To compute the percentage overlap between repertoires, the number of shared unique clonotypes was divided by the size of the smaller repertoire. Repertoire richness was assessed with RTK rarefaction, the Chao1 estimator, and Recon v2.1 estimates of unobserved clonotypes. For all TCRbeta clonotypes obtained by the gDNA method from four donors, generation probabilities were computed with OLGA. TCRdb took this table from immuneACCESS and kept in-frame rearrangements with V and J called. Such tables lack part of the clones; where checked against another copy, unresolved V genes explain under half of the gap, and the rest is unexplained. Clone size and the V and J calls come from that table; the DNA yielded D and trimming. For this sample there are around 2.1 million clones; about 93% appear just once. The ten top clones hold roughly 1.7% of the sample.

Sequenced: naive CD8+ T cells from PBMCs. Per the publication, the cell subset or site label means: CD45RA+CCR7+. Here the chain combines TRBV2 and TRBJ1-1; TRBD1 aligns with 10 central bases. The receptor was isolated from a man between 18 and 35 years old in good health. Some clones in this sample may be carry-over from other donors' samples. This receptor has the CDR3 CASSEAQLDRGLETEAFF. The nucleotide sequence is TGTGCCAGCAGTGAAGCGCAGTTAGACAGGGGGCTAGAGACTGAAGCTTTCTTT.